The source of this TCR beta chain is a study of T cells after yellow fever vaccination. Study-wide background: It was SMART-Seq v4 Ultra Low Input that prepared the fractions with low cell numbers.

Regarding the study as a whole: The study re-detected most primary-vaccination clones after the booster (96% CD4, 88% CD8).

This clonotype was seen at least ten times. Its target is unknown. They built TCR cDNA with 5'RACE template switching, a step that put in a universal primer site and UMIs. Each CDR3 protein is one row after TCRdb ran MiXCR on the 5' RACE reads. The sample lists approximately 120,000 distinct CDR3 sequences; 7.4% were seen once. Trimming removed 0 bases at V and 2 bases at J, with 5 bases between. Per germline, CDR1 LNHNV and CDR2 YYDKDF (reference sequence). CDR3 length equals 14 residues. The chain joins TRBV15 to TRBJ1-5; possibly TRBD1 for D (5 bases). The sequence came from a man younger than 35 who received the YFV17D yellow fever vaccine. The material was CD4+ T cells sorted from PBMCs, obtained approximately 11 days after the first yellow fever vaccination. The CDR3 bases are TGTGCCACCAGCAGAGAACAGGGCAATCAGCCCCAGCATTTT. Its translation: CATSREQGNQPQHF.